This T cell receptor (beta chain) was recovered during a study of shared clonotypes between healthy human individuals (dated by TCRdb to the early 2020s). The study in broad terms: Two women and a few men aged 18 to 49 years were included in the cohort. Between about 0.9 and 10 billion PBMCs per donor were obtained by leukapheresis. Blood TCR repertoires of about 5 healthy adults were deeply sequenced to estimate repertoire size and the extent of clonotype sharing between individuals. Different laboratories and diverse techniques were used to prepare libraries and sequence TCR repertoires, to increase sequencing depth and limit assay-specific biases.

Using the deep immunoSEQ assay, TCR CDR3 regions were amplified from genomic DNA by multiplex PCR. Extracted genomic DNA from each cell subset was distributed evenly across all wells of several immunoSEQ 96-well plates, and each plate was treated as a replicate. Each replicate PCR for unsorted PBMC received about 0.3 ug genomic DNA, equal to about 30,000 T cell genomes. Genomic DNA from unsorted PBMC was sequenced over ten immunoSEQ deep assay plates. Purified libraries were measured with a Qubit 3.0 fluorometer, size-checked on a Bioanalyzer 2100, and measured again with the KAPA Library Quantification kit. Each immunoSEQ 96-well plate was sequenced on its own single-read 150-cycle Illumina NextSeq 550 flow cell. On the authors' methods: The immunoSEQ output contained only junctional sequences without quality scores, so filtering could not match that applied to full-length reads. Sequences were annotated with PyIR, a Python wrapper for IgBLAST v1.9, using IMGT germline references to assign V/J genes and CDR3. Any read was removed if the V/J assignment was weak (E-value above 1e-6), the CDR3 was missing, or the read contained stop codons, out-of-frame junctions, or ambiguous translated residues. V3J clonotypes were defined as sequences sharing the same inferred V gene, J gene, and CDR3 amino acid sequence. The percentage overlap between two repertoires was calculated by dividing the number of shared unique clonotypes by the size of the smaller repertoire. Repertoire richness was assessed with RTK rarefaction, the Chao1 estimator, and Recon v2.1 estimates of unobserved clonotypes. In its TCRdb copy, this immuneACCESS table keeps in-frame sequences only and misses some clones. Where compared with another copy, unresolved V genes explain less than half of these, and the others have no known cause. The DNA was the basis for D and trimming; V, J and clone size are from that table. The sample table contains about 490,000 clones; only one count was recorded for less than 80% of them. About 12% of the sample belongs to the ten largest clones.

The donors were healthy, HIV-negative adults with no recently reported acute infections or vaccinations. Every donor was a Caucasian adult residing in Nashville, Tennessee, USA. For unsorted samples, tens of millions of PBMCs were counted, and genomic DNA was extracted using the QIAamp DNA Blood Mini kit. Blood was obtained by leukapheresis, after which PBMCs were separated by Ficoll-Histopaque density gradient centrifugation and cryopreserved in liquid nitrogen vapor phase. This clone was seen many times. Its antigen is unknown. Base qualities are not provided; no much larger clone lies one nucleotide away. The study at large found these results: Pairwise subsampling led to the expectation that sequencing depth would affect the degree of clonotype sharing among donors. Sampling was restricted to blood, and TCR repertoires in tissues likely differ from the TCR repertoires found in blood. The genetic and exposure-history diversity represented was limited by the small number of donors.

CDR1 and CDR2 are read off the germline V gene (reference sequence) as GTSNPN and SVGIG. Cut back by 2 bases and 5 bases, the V and J ends lie 12 bases apart. The CDR3 has 13 amino acids, counting the end cysteine and phenylalanine. The CDR3 DNA has 39 bases and is translated from base 1. Source material: PBMCs. This TCR derives from a woman between 40 and 55 years old in good health. Some clones in this sample may be carry-over from other donors' samples. The sequence is built from TRBV30 and TRBJ2-5; the D gene remains uncertain. Here the CDR3 is given as CAWSIKGSETQYF. Read as DNA, the sequence is TGTGCCTGGAGTATAAAGGGATCGGAGACCCAGTACTTC. The CDR3, completed at both ends by the reference TRBV30 and TRBJ2-5 genes, gives the full variable domain SQTIHQWPATLVQPVGSPLSLECTVEGTSNPNLYWYRQAAGRGLQLLFYSVGIGQISSEVPQNLSASRPQDRQFILSSKKLLLSDSGFYLCAWSIKGSETQYFGPGTRLLVL.